Presented here are 20 T cell receptor beta chains from one specimen sequenced in a study of blood T cells in healthy people across ages. Alongside a J-beta primer mix, a sample-barcoded 5' primer served in a second PCR lasting roughly 6 to 11 cycles. TCRdb processed the 5' RACE reads anew with MiXCR; each CDR3 protein has one entry. The sample shows 500,000 to 600,000 distinct CDR3 sequences, 25% to 30% of them seen only once. Sequenced input: blood. The receptors originated from an older woman in good health.

V is TRBV18 and J is TRBJ2-4, with a weak D call TRBD1 (6 bases). This CDR3 is built from 15 residues. Germline assignment: CDR1 KGHSH and CDR2 LQKENI. Between the trimmed V and J ends, which lost 1 base and 6 bases, there was a span of 13 bases. The CDR3 sequence: CASSPRPLQGNIQYF. The CDR3 nucleotides are TGTGCCAGCTCACCACGCCCCCTACAGGGAAACATTCAGTACTTC.

The rearrangement links TRBV7-2 to TRBJ2-3, with 9 positions matching TRBD2. CDR1 and CDR2 (germline): SGHTA, FQGNSA. The CDR3 consists of 18 residues. With 1 base clipped from V and 4 bases from J, the junction kept 12 bases outside the gene matches. CDR3 sequence reads: CASSLVGLAGGIADTQYF. CDR3 nucleotides: TGTGCCAGCAGCTTAGTAGGGCTGGCGGGAGGGATAGCAGATACGCAGTATTTT. The full variable domain, rest sourced from reference TRBV7-2 and TRBJ2-3, is GAGVSQSPSNKVTEKGKDVELRCDPISGHTALYWYRQSLGQGLEFLIYFQGNSAPDKSGLPSDRFSAERTGGSVSTLTIQRTQQEDSAVYLCASSLVGLAGGIADTQYFGPGTRLTVL.

The chain carries TRBV5-5 and TRBJ2-2; TRBD1 matches at 8 bases. The germline CDR1 and CDR2 sequences are SGHKS and YYEKEE (reference sequence). V was clipped by 2 bases and J by 4 bases; unmatched bases: 7. This CDR3 contains 16 residues. The CDR3 region has the DNA TGTGCCAGCAGCTTCGACAGACAGGGGTTCACCGGGGAGCTGTTTTTT. Its protein product is CASSFDRQGFTGELFF.

This clonotype was detected only a few times. This chain joins TRBV5-1 and TRBJ1-1; D is undetermined. In germline, CDR1 is SGHRS, CDR2 YFSETQ. This CDR3 contains 13 residues. V was trimmed by 2 bases and J by 5 bases, leaving 10 bases between them. Written as DNA, the CDR3 is TGCGCCAGCAGCTTAAACGGGGTAACTGAAGCTTTCTTT. This codes for CASSLNGVTEAFF.

This chain links TRBV29-1 with TRBJ2-7, with unresolved D. V was clipped by 4 bases and J by 6 bases, with 16 bases between them. The CDR3 is made up of 13 amino acids. The germline CDR1 and CDR2 sequences are SQVTM and ANQGSEA. The CDR3 nucleotides read TGCAGCGTTGGATTAGCCCTCCTCGGCGAGCAGTACTTC. Translating gives CSVGLALLGEQYF.

This sequence joins TRBV15 and TRBJ2-6; 11 positions match TRBD2. The germline V gene has CDR1 LNHNV and CDR2 YYDKDF (reference sequence). With V trimmed by 4 bases and J by 4 bases, 15 bases remained unmatched. There are 20 residues in the CDR3. The DNA of the CDR3 is TGTGCCACCAGCACGACTACTAGCGGGAGTTTATCGCCAGGGGCCAACGTCCTGACTTTC. It yields the protein CATSTTTSGSLSPGANVLTF.

The chain recombines TRBV12-3 or TRBV12-4 with TRBJ2-5; 12 bases agree with TRBD2. The last part of the DNA fits TRBJ2-1 better; the J call may be wrong. The CDR3 extends over 13 amino acids. The CDR3 spells CASNPTSGGEQFF. The DNA for the CDR3 is TGTGCCAGCAACCCGACTAGCGGGGGAGAGCAGTTCTTC.

The chain uses TRBV6-5 and TRBJ1-1, with D possibly being TRBD1 (6 bases). V dropped 8 bases and J dropped 1 base, with 17 bases sitting between them. The CDR3 loop spans 15 amino acids. CDR1 is MNHEY, CDR2 SVGAGI, per germline. This CDR3 reads CASGLTQGKNTEAFF. The CDR3 DNA reads as TGTGCCAGCGGCTTAACACAGGGAAAGAACACTGAAGCTTTCTTT.

V is TRBV7-8 and J is TRBJ2-2, with D maybe TRBD1 (6 bases). The V end was cut by 3 bases, the J end by 0 bases, with 11 bases between. Germline values: CDR1 SGHVS, CDR2 FQNEAQ. This CDR3 is 16 amino acids long. This chain's CDR3 is CASSFGAGANTGELFF. DNA for the CDR3: TGTGCCAGCAGCTTCGGCGCAGGGGCGAACACCGGGGAGCTGTTTTTT.

With respect to this clonotype: An end of the junction differs from the germline gene, which may be a read error. The chain uses TRBV20-1 and TRBJ1-2; D perhaps matches TRBD1 (5 bases). Germline CDR1 reads DFQATT; CDR2 reads SNEGSKA (reference sequence). CDR3 length: 13 amino acids. As DNA, the CDR3 is TGCAGTGCTCTTTCATACAGGAACTATGGCTACGCCTTC. This encodes CSALSYRNYGYAF.

The table lists this clonotype with a few counts. Here the CDR3 omits its conserved ending phenylalanine or tryptophan, so a read error is the likely source. The limits of the CDR3 on the DNA are not certain, so only TCRdb's listed CDR3 is given. V and J are TRBV6-1 and TRBJ1-2. With termini counted, the CDR3 has 10 amino acids. Germline assignment: CDR1 MNHNS and CDR2 SASEGT. The CDR3 loop reads CASSEGELVL.

This clonotype was detected only a few times. The chain is built from TRBV4-3 and TRBJ2-5; possibly TRBD2 for D (6 bases). Germline CDR1 reads LGHNA; CDR2 reads YSLEER. Trimming took 0 bases from V and 5 from J, leaving 19 bases between them. The CDR3 runs to 17 residues. CDR3 nucleotides: TGCGCCAGCAGCCAAGATTTGCCGGGGGTTGGTTCCGAGACCCAGTACTTC. Translating it yields CASSQDLPGVGSETQYF.

The CDR3 protein is CASSFTSVKAEQFF. The CDR3 coding sequence is TGTGCCAGCAGCTTCACTAGCGTGAAAGCTGAGCAGTTCTTC. This chain joins TRBV7-2 and TRBJ2-5; TRBD2 aligns across 7 bases. The DNA end is more similar to TRBJ2-1, so the J call may be wrong. Germline lookup yields CDR1 SGHTA and CDR2 FQGNSA. This CDR3 is built from 14 residues.

This chain connects TRBV7-2 to TRBJ2-3; 9 bases match TRBD2. J gave up 3 bases and V 3 bases, and 4 bases lay outside the gene matches. The CDR3 length is 15 residues. CDR1 SGHTA and CDR2 FQGNSA come from the germline V gene. The DNA for the CDR3 is TGTGCCAGCAGCTTCGGTGCGGGAGGGACAGATACGCAGTATTTT. This sequence encodes CASSFGAGGTDTQYF. Combining the CDR3 with reference TRBV7-2 and TRBJ2-3 gives the whole variable domain GAGVSQSPSNKVTEKGKDVELRCDPISGHTALYWYRQSLGQGLEFLIYFQGNSAPDKSGLPSDRFSAERTGGSVSTLTIQRTQQEDSAVYLCASSFGAGGTDTQYFGPGTRLTVL.

This chain uses TRBV20-1 with TRBJ2-5, with 10 bases lining up with TRBD2. Gene TRBJ2-1 matches the end of the DNA better, so the J call may be wrong. This CDR3 is 17 amino acids long. In germline, CDR1 is DFQATT, CDR2 SNEGSKA (reference sequence). This CDR3 reads CSASATPGVAGGWEQFF. The CDR3 DNA is TGCAGTGCTAGCGCCACTCCAGGGGTAGCGGGGGGTTGGGAGCAGTTCTTC.

A note on this clonotype: Its ends do not fully match the called genes, so a read error is possible. The rearrangement joins TRBV12-3 or TRBV12-4 to TRBJ2-4, with 10 bases identical to TRBD1. This CDR3 is 15 amino acids long. The CDR3 DNA sequence: TGTGCCAGCACCCTGGGACAGGGGTCCAAAAACATTCAGCACTTC. Protein product: CASTLGQGSKNIQHF.

The CDR3 loop is CASSWSGSTGELFF. The CDR3 DNA reads as TGCGCCAGCAGCTGGTCCGGGTCCACCGGGGAGCTGTTTTTT. The rearrangement links TRBV4-3 to TRBJ2-2; the D is unclear. There are 14 residues in the CDR3. Germline CDR1 LGHNA, CDR2 YSLEER. V dropped 5 bases and J dropped 4 bases, with 11 bases sitting between them.

As for this clonotype: One end of the junction does not line up with germline, which may come from a read error. The chain recombines TRBV27 with TRBJ2-7; the match to TRBD2 covers 8 bases. Germline V CDR1 and CDR2: MNHEY, SMNVEV (reference sequence). The CDR3 extends over 15 amino acids. CDR3 sequence (DNA): TGTGCCAGCAGCTTATCGGGGGGGCCGACCTACGAGCAGTACTTC. Translation: CASSLSGGPTYEQYF.

The J gene is TRBJ2-3, the V gene TRBV7-9; 9 bases are a match to TRBD2. The CDR3 extends over 14 amino acids. The germline CDR1 and CDR2 sequences are SEHNR and FQNEAQ (reference sequence). The J segment lost 9 bases and the V segment lost 0 bases, leaving 4 bases of the junction unmatched. CDR3 amino acids: CASSLAAGTSTQYF. The DNA for the CDR3 is TGTGCCAGCAGCTTAGCGGCCGGGACTAGCACGCAGTATTTT.

This clonotype appeared a few times. A much larger clone differs by one base, so this may be a read error. The rearrangement joins TRBV12-3 or TRBV12-4 to TRBJ1-5, with D uncertain. The CDR3 is made up of 13 amino acids. V was pared by 6 bases and J by 9 bases, with 15 bases between. This chain's CDR3 is CASSALEDLPQHF. The CDR3 DNA is TGTGCCAGCAGCGCCCTGGAGGATCTGCCCCAGCATTTT.